These T cell receptor beta chains were read from a single sample in a study of vaccination effects on CD4 cells after COVID-19. Their recognized antigens are unknown. Some clones are missing from TCRdb's copy, which holds only in-frame ones; the method was immunoSEQ multiplex PCR. The sample lists roughly 33,000 clones, around 72% occurring once. The source material was CD4+ T cells from PBMCs cultured without peptide, sampled after COVID-19 vaccination. These receptors all stem from a human donor who had a prior SARS-CoV-2 infection. The CDR3 runs from the conserved cysteine through the conserved F or W. The order of the fields is clone size, D gene, V gene, J gene, CDR3 DNA, CDR3 protein. A D gene is named only where the DNA matches it firmly. Rows give clone size only sometimes, using once, few, many, or a class for an expanded clone.

>.|.|TRBV5-6|TRBJ1-4
TGTGCCAGCAGCTTCTCTCGCGGGGAAAAACTGTTTTTT
CASSFSRGEKLFF
>few|.|TRBV7-9|TRBJ2-7
TGTGCCAGCAGCACCCAGGCAGGGTACGAGCAGTACTTC
CASSTQAGYEQYF
>.|TRBD1|TRBV3-1/TRBV3-2|TRBJ1-2
TGTGCCAGCAGCCGCCCCAGACCACAGGGGGAAGAGGGCTACACCTTC
CASSRPRPQGEEGYTF
>.|.|TRBV7-3|TRBJ2-3
TGTGCCAGCAGCTTAAGGGCGTTCGGAGATACGCAGTATTTT
CASSLRAFGDTQYF
>.|.|TRBV6-5|TRBJ1-1
TGTGCCAGCAGCCGTACCTCGGTGAACACTGAAGCTTTCTTT
CASSRTSVNTEAFF
>once|.|TRBV6-5|TRBJ2-5
TGTGCCAGCAGTTCCTCCCTGGCAGGGAGTCAAGAGACCCAGTACTTC
CASSSSLAGSQETQYF
>.|.|TRBV6-6|TRBJ2-7
TGTGCCAGCAGTTACGGACCAGGCTACGAGCAGTACTTC
CASSYGPGYEQYF
>once|TRBD2|TRBV5-4|TRBJ2-1
TGTGCCAGCAGCTTGAGCCTAGCGGGCGTAAAGGAAAACAATGAGCAGTTCTTC
CASSLSLAGVKENNEQFF
>.|TRBD1|TRBV28|TRBJ1-2
TGTGCCAGCAGTGCCCAGACAGGGAAGAGGGACCCAGGGAGTCATGGCTACACCTTC
CASSAQTGKRDPGSHGYTF
>few|.|TRBV6-6|TRBJ2-3
TGTGCCAGCAGTTACGAATTGCGGGGTTGGCAGTATTTT
CASSYELRGWQYF
>few|.|TRBV5-5|TRBJ1-2
TGTGCCAGCAGCTTGCGAATTCGGGCTGAGCGGAACTATGGCTACACCTTC
CASSLRIRAERNYGYTF
>.|TRBD2|TRBV11-3|TRBJ2-3
TGTGCCAGCAGCGAACTAGCGGGCTATGGGGATACGCAGTATTTT
CASSELAGYGDTQYF
>few|TRBD1|TRBV4-2|TRBJ2-5
TGTGCCAGCAGCCGCCGGGACAGGGAGCAAGAGACCCAGTACTTC
CASSRRDREQETQYF
>.|.|TRBV7-8|TRBJ1-6
TGTGCCAGCAGCTCGACAAGTTATAATTCACCCCTCCACTTT
CASSSTSYNSPLHF
>.|.|TRBV27|TRBJ2-6
TGTGCCAGCCGCCGGGGGCCAGGAAGCTCTGGGGCCAACGTCCTGACTTTC
CASRRGPGSSGANVLTF
>.|.|TRBV21-1|TRBJ1-4
TGTGCCAGCAGCAAAGGGTCACCAACTAATGAAAAACTGTTTTTT
CASSKGSPTNEKLFF
>.|.|TRBV18|TRBJ2-1
TGTGCCAGCTCACCGTGGCATGAGCAGTTCTTC
CASSPWHEQFF
>.|.|TRBV7-3|TRBJ2-1
TGTGCCAGCAGCCCGACTAGCTCCTACAATGAGCAGTTCTTC
CASSPTSSYNEQFF
>.|.|TRBV2|TRBJ1-3
TGTGCCAGCTTGGAACAGCTCTCTGGAAACACCATATATTTT
CASLEQLSGNTIYF
>.|TRBD1|TRBV5-1|TRBJ2-7
TGCGCCAGCAGCTTGGTGGGACAGGGGTCCCACGAGCAGTACTTC
CASSLVGQGSHEQYF
>once|.|TRBV19|TRBJ1-2
TGTGCCAGTAGTGCGGGGTTGGGGAATAACTATGGCTACACCTTC
CASSAGLGNNYGYTF
>.|.|TRBV14|TRBJ1-2
TGTGCCAGCAGCCGGGACGGTGCTAACTATGGCTACACCTTC
CASSRDGANYGYTF
>.|.|TRBV7-2|TRBJ2-2
TGTGCCAGCAGCCCGGACATTTCGAACACCGGGGAGCTGTTTTTT
CASSPDISNTGELFF
>few|TRBD1|TRBV4-1|TRBJ2-2
TGCGCCAGCAGCCGAAAGACAGGGGCGGACACCGGGGAGCTGTTTTTT
CASSRKTGADTGELFF
>.|TRBD2|TRBV19|TRBJ2-7
TGTGCCAGTAGTATTGGCGGGGGACCCTACGAGCAGTACTTC
CASSIGGGPYEQYF
>.|.|TRBV5-4|TRBJ2-7
TGTGCCAGCAGCCAAGGGTTTTTAGGCTACGAGCAGTACTTC
CASSQGFLGYEQYF
>.|.|TRBV20-1|TRBJ2-3
TGCAGTGCTCTGAGGGAGAGTACGCAGTATTTT
CSALRESTQYF
>.|TRBD1|TRBV24-1|TRBJ2-5
TGTGCCACCAGTGATCCGAGGGGGACAGGGCACCAAGAGACCCAGTACTTC
CATSDPRGTGHQETQYF
>.|.|TRBV2|TRBJ1-5
TGTGCCAGCAGTGATGAGGTCAATCAGCCCCAGCATTTT
CASSDEVNQPQHF
>.|TRBD2|TRBV7-2|TRBJ2-3
TGTGCCAGCAGCTTAGAGGTTGGGACTAGAGCAGATACGCAGTATTTT
CASSLEVGTRADTQYF
>.|.|TRBV9|TRBJ2-5
TGTGCCAGCAGCGCACGTGCGTACCAAGAGACCCAGTACTTC
CASSARAYQETQYF
>.|.|TRBV5-8|TRBJ2-7
TGTGCCAGCAGCCGACGCAACGGAGGGGTTGAGCAGTACTTC
CASSRRNGGVEQYF
>.|.|TRBV14|TRBJ2-5
TGTGCCAGCAGCCAAGGTGGCAACCAAGAGACCCAGTACTTC
CASSQGGNQETQYF
>.|.|TRBV2|TRBJ2-1
TGTGCCAGCAGTGTCGCCAGGGTTGAGTTCTTC
CASSVARVEFF
>.|.|TRBV20-1|TRBJ2-3
TGCAGTGCTAGTTTTAGCCCGAGGGCAGATACGCAGTATTTT
CSASFSPRADTQYF
>.|TRBD2|TRBV7-6|TRBJ2-3
TGTGCCAGCAGCTGGATAGCGGGAGCGGGGACAGATACGCAGTATTTT
CASSWIAGAGTDTQYF
>few|.|TRBV7-3|TRBJ2-1
TGTGCCAGCAGCCCCGGACAGCCTTACAATGAGCAGTTCTTC
CASSPGQPYNEQFF
>.|.|TRBV6-5|TRBJ1-2
TGTGCCAGCAGCACGTCGGAAAACTATGGCTACACCTTC
CASSTSENYGYTF
>few|TRBD2|TRBV30|TRBJ2-7
TGTGCCTGGGAGGATGGAGGTAGCGGGAGTTCCCAGTACTTC
CAWEDGGSGSSQYF
>.|.|TRBV7-2|TRBJ2-2
TGTGCCAGCAGCTCATTTAGCGGAGGAAACACCGGGGAGCTGTTTTTT
CASSSFSGGNTGELFF
>.|TRBD2|TRBV4-2|TRBJ2-2
TGTGCCAGCAGCCAAGACCTAGCGGCGAACACCGGGGAGCTGTTTTTT
CASSQDLAANTGELFF
>.|.|TRBV7-6|TRBJ2-7
TGTGCCAGCAGCGATATCATCGGCCACTCCTACGAGCAGTACTTC
CASSDIIGHSYEQYF
>.|.|TRBV5-4|TRBJ2-1
TGTGCCAGCAGCCCCCCAAGGAGCGGACACTACAATGAGCAGTTCTTC
CASSPPRSGHYNEQFF
>few|.|TRBV21-1|TRBJ2-7
TGTGCCAGCGTTCCGAGAGGGAGCTCCTACGAGCAGTACTTC
CASVPRGSSYEQYF
>few|TRBD1|TRBV7-2|TRBJ2-1
TGTGCCAGCAGCTTCAGGACAGGGGGCAGGTCCTACAATGAGCAGTTCTTC
CASSFRTGGRSYNEQFF
>.|.|TRBV29-1|TRBJ2-7
TGCAGCGTGGGGAGGGACAGCTACGAGCAGTACTTC
CSVGRDSYEQYF
>few|TRBD2|TRBV2|TRBJ2-1
TGTGCCAGCCGGGGACTAGCGTTCAATGAGCAGTTCTTC
CASRGLAFNEQFF
>.|.|TRBV14|TRBJ1-2
TGTGCCAGCAGCCAAGATCAGACAACATACTATGGCTACACCTTC
CASSQDQTTYYGYTF
>.|TRBD1|TRBV30|TRBJ2-3
TGTGCCTGGGGGGACAGGGCAGATACGCAGTATTTT
CAWGDRADTQYF